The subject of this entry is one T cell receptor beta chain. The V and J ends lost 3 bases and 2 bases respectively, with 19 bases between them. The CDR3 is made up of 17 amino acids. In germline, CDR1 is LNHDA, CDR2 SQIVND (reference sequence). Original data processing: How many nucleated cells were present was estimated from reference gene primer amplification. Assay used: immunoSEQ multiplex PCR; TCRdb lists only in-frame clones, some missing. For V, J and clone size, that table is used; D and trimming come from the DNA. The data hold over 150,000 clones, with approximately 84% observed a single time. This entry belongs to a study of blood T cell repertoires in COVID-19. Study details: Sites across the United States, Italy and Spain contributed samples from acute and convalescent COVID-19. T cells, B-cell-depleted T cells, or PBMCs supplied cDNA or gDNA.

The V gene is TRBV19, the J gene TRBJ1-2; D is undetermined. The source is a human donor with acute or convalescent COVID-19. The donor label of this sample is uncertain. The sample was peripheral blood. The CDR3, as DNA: TGTGCCAGTAGTATCCGCCCACTTTTGAGGGCCAACTATGGCTACACCTTC. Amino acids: CASSIRPLLRANYGYTF.